The present T cell receptor beta chain was sequenced within a study of blood T cell repertoires in COVID-19. Whole-study context: Samples representing acute and convalescent COVID-19 were sourced from the United States, Italy and Spain. T cells, B-cell-depleted T cells, or PBMCs supplied cDNA or gDNA.

Authors' analysis steps: Estimated nucleated cell counts came from reference gene primer amplification. The protocol was immunoSEQ multiplex PCR, while the TCRdb copy is restricted to in-frame clones and leaves out a portion. The DNA gave D and trimming, while V, J and clone size come from that table. The table records under 300,000 clones, around 87% of them present only once. Germline CDR1 reads SGHAT; CDR2 reads FQNNGV. V lost 3 bases to trimming and J lost 3 bases; unmatched junction nucleotides: 3. CDR3 size: 14 residues. In its sample, this clone was seen a few times. This chain links TRBV11-2 with TRBJ2-7; the match to TRBD2 covers 9 bases. The sample was peripheral blood. This clonotype was obtained from a man aged 60 to 69 who had recovered from COVID-19. The CDR3 is CASSLNSGGYEQYF. Written as DNA, the CDR3 is TGTGCCAGCAGCTTGAATAGCGGGGGCTACGAGCAGTACTTC. Supplemented by reference TRBV11-2 and TRBJ2-7, the full variable domain reads EAGVAQSPRYKIIEKRQSVAFWCNPISGHATLYWYQQILGQGPKLLIQFQNNGVVDDSQLPKDRFSAERLKGVDSTLKIQPAKLEDSAVYLCASSLNSGGYEQYFGPGTRLTVT.